Listed here are 17 T cell receptor beta chains from one sample, sequenced in a study of shared clonotypes between healthy human individuals. Measured with immunoSEQ multiplex PCR; TCRdb has only the in-frame clones, and not every one. The sample yields more than 2,000,000 clones, around 90% seen once. Sequenced: naive CD4+ T cells sorted from blood. Subset indicated: CD45RA+ positively selected. These receptors were taken from a man aged 18 to 29 in good health.

The chain recombines TRBV6-5 with TRBJ1-1; 8 positions match TRBD1. Germline V lookup: CDR1 MNHEY, CDR2 SVGAGI. The CDR3 spans 15 residues. Unmatched junction bases numbered 9, after V lost 4 bases and J lost 5 bases. This CDR3 is CASSFYQGAGTEAFF. The CDR3 DNA reads as TGTGCCAGCAGTTTTTACCAGGGGGCTGGAACTGAAGCTTTCTTT.

This sequence joins TRBV30 and TRBJ2-7; D is ambiguous. Germline V gene lookup returns CDR1 GTSNPN and CDR2 SVGIG (reference sequence). CDR3 length equals 12 residues. V was clipped by 4 bases and J by 2 bases, with 9 bases between them. CDR3 DNA sequence: TGTGCCTGGACGAGGAGCACCTACGAGCAGTACTTC. Translating it yields CAWTRSTYEQYF.

The chain combines TRBV27 with TRBJ2-7; D is uncertain. The V gene lost 5 bases and the J gene lost 0 bases, with 8 bases spanning the gap. Germline CDR1 is MNHEY and CDR2 is SMNVEV (reference sequence). The CDR3 runs to 13 residues. The CDR3: CASSPRHSYEQYF. CDR3 bases: TGTGCCAGCAGTCCTCGACACTCCTACGAGCAGTACTTC.

The chain combines TRBV2 with TRBJ1-2; 9 bases fit TRBD1. The CDR3 sequence is 14 residues long. Germline CDR1 is SNHLY and CDR2 is FYNNEI. The J segment lost 2 bases and the V segment lost 5 bases, leaving 3 bases of the junction unmatched. The CDR3 sequence is CASSSGQGNYGYTF. The DNA for the CDR3 is TGTGCCAGCAGTTCGGGACAGGGAAACTATGGCTACACCTTC.

V is TRBV7-3 and J is TRBJ1-3; the D is unclear. The CDR3 totals 15 residues. Germline CDR1 and CDR2: SGHTA and FQGTGA. V was pared by 5 bases and J by 0 bases, with 11 bases between. The chain's CDR3 is CASSSGQVSGNTIYF. DNA for the CDR3: TGTGCCAGCAGCAGCGGTCAGGTCTCTGGAAACACCATATATTTT.

The chain links TRBV5-8 to TRBJ2-2; D might be TRBD1 or TRBD2, each matching 5 bases. CDR1 and CDR2 (germline): SGHTS, YDEGEE. Trimming pared 3 bases from V and 0 bases from J, leaving 15 bases between. The CDR3 is 17 amino acids. The CDR3 DNA reads TGTGCCAGCAGCTCATGGGACGGACTCTCGAACACCGGGGAGCTGTTTTTT. It translates to CASSSWDGLSNTGELFF. Together with reference TRBV5-8 and TRBJ2-2, the CDR3 gives the full variable domain: EAGVTQSPTHLIKTRGQQATLRCSPISGHTSVYWYQQALGLGLQFLLWYDEGEERNRGNFPPRFSGRQFPNYSSELNVNALELEDSALYLCASSSWDGLSNTGELFFGEGSRLTVL.

This chain links TRBV10-2 with TRBJ2-7, with 8 bases lining up with TRBD1. V shed 10 bases, J shed 6 bases, and the junction held 11 bases outside the gene matches. Germline V CDR1 and CDR2: WSHSY, SAAADI. CDR3 length equals 13 residues. The CDR3 reads CATQGASLPEQYF. The DNA of the CDR3 is TGCGCCACCCAGGGGGCCTCCCTGCCCGAGCAGTACTTC.

The chain combines TRBV15 with TRBJ1-5, with unresolved D. Germline-derived CDR1 and CDR2 are LNHNV and YYDKDF (reference sequence). Trimming stripped 3 bases from V and 0 bases from J, with 9 bases between. The CDR3 has 15 amino acids. The CDR3 is CATSRDGNSNQPQHF. The CDR3, as DNA: TGTGCCACCAGCAGGGACGGAAATAGCAATCAGCCCCAGCATTTT.

The chain has TRBV7-2 and TRBJ1-5; D may be TRBD1 (6 bases). The germline gives CDR1 SGHTA, CDR2 FQGNSA. CDR3 length equals 15 residues. V was shortened by 3 bases and J by 2 bases, with 11 bases between the two germline ends. CDR3 sequence (DNA): TGTGCCAGCAGCTTCTCGGGGGCTGGCAATCAGCCCCAGCATTTT. Protein product: CASSFSGAGNQPQHF. Combining the CDR3 with reference TRBV7-2 and TRBJ1-5 gives the whole variable domain GAGVSQSPSNKVTEKGKDVELRCDPISGHTALYWYRQSLGQGLEFLIYFQGNSAPDKSGLPSDRFSAERTGGSVSTLTIQRTQQEDSAVYLCASSFSGAGNQPQHFGDGTRLSIL.

The rearrangement links TRBV11-2 to TRBJ1-2; D not resolved. This CDR3 comprises 13 residues. CDR1 SGHAT and CDR2 FQNNGV come from the germline V gene. V gave up 5 bases and J gave up 7 bases, with 14 bases separating them. The CDR3 loop is CASSPIFLGGYTF. In DNA form, the CDR3 reads TGTGCCAGCAGCCCTATATTCCTGGGTGGCTACACCTTC.

CDR3 nucleotides: TGTGCCAGCAGCTTGGTTACAGGGGCTATCACTGAAGCTTTCTTT. It is translated as CASSLVTGAITEAFF. The chain recombines TRBV5-4 with TRBJ1-1; 7 positions agree with TRBD1. Germline CDR1 SGHNT, CDR2 YYREEE (reference sequence). The CDR3 loop spans 15 amino acids. V dropped 0 bases and J dropped 4; count of bases not matched to a gene: 6.

The chain links TRBV6-5 to TRBJ1-1, with D unresolved. Trimming cost V 5 bases and J 3 bases, with 13 bases left between them. Germline values: CDR1 MNHEY, CDR2 SVGAGI. CDR3 length equals 14 residues. The CDR3, as DNA: TGTGCCAGCAGTAGATCCACGAGGGACACTGAAGCTTTCTTT. It translates to CASSRSTRDTEAFF.

This chain links TRBV5-6 with TRBJ2-2; 9 bases map to TRBD1. The germline gives CDR1 SGHDT, CDR2 YYEEEE. The length of the CDR3 is 14 residues. The J segment lost 8 bases and the V segment lost 3 bases, leaving 5 bases of the junction unmatched. The CDR3 DNA sequence: TGTGCCAGCAGCTCCGGGACAGGGTGGGGGGAGCTGTTTTTT. Its protein product is CASSSGTGWGELFF.

V and J are TRBV28 and TRBJ2-1; the match to TRBD2 covers 12 bases. The CDR3 spans 16 residues. Germline CDR1 and CDR2: MDHEN and SYDVKM. The trim removed 5 bases at V and 2 bases at J, leaving 4 bases unmatched. The CDR3 sequence: CASSTASGGAYNEQFF. Written as DNA, the CDR3 is TGTGCCAGCAGTACCGCTAGCGGGGGGGCCTACAATGAGCAGTTCTTC.

J is TRBJ1-6 and V is TRBV27, with a tentative D call TRBD1 (5 bases). With 10 bases removed from V and 0 bases from J, the gap between germline ends came to 10 bases. The CDR3 has 14 residues. The germline V gene encodes CDR1 MNHEY and CDR2 SMNVEV (reference sequence). This CDR3 is CATSGGSYNSPLHF. In nucleotides, the CDR3 is TGTGCCACCTCCGGGGGCTCCTATAATTCACCCCTCCACTTT.

Comment on this clone: Distinct nucleotide sequences in the sample also encode this CDR3. This rearrangement joins TRBV6-5 to TRBJ1-4, with a possible D match to TRBD1 (6 bases). This CDR3 region has 14 residues. CDR1 is MNHEY, CDR2 SVGAGI, per germline. V lost 6 bases and J lost 4, with 12 bases in between. The CDR3 sequence: CASSRGRINEKLFF. The CDR3 nucleotides read TGTGCCAGCAGCAGGGGACGGATTAATGAAAAACTGTTTTTT.

In DNA, the CDR3 is TGTGCCAGCAGGAAAAGGGGTACCTACGAGCAGTACTTC. Amino acids: CASRKRGTYEQYF. The chain uses TRBV2 and TRBJ2-7; weak D call: TRBD1 (5 bases). The V gene's germline CDR1 is SNHLY and CDR2 FYNNEI. This CDR3 is built from 13 residues. The V end lost 6 bases, the J end lost 2 bases, and 11 bases lay between the germline ends.